Given below is one T cell receptor (beta chain) in context. What it binds is unknown. The sample is drawn from a study of T cells in localized non-small cell lung cancer. Assay: immunoSEQ multiplex PCR; the TCRdb copy retains only in-frame clones and omits some. The table has approximately 2,800 clones, 32% seen once. Study results and caveats: The greatest T cell clonality was found in uninvolved adjacent lung (higher than in tumor). Researchers found a median around 50 of the top 100 tumor clones in adjacent lung. Higher blood T cell density tracked longer overall survival. One tumor region alone was sequenced, and heterogeneity therefore remains possible.

The material sequenced was lung tumor tissue, taken before any cancer treatment. This sequence originates from a female donor at least 60 years old with stage II squamous cell lung carcinoma.

CDR3 amino acids: CASRGDTPQAFF. The CDR3 bases are TGTGCCAGCAGGGGGGACACACCCCAAGCTTTCTTT. The chain combines TRBV28 with TRBJ1-1, with D maybe TRBD1 (6 bases). Germline CDR1 is MDHEN and CDR2 is SYDVKM. The CDR3 sequence is 12 residues long. Trimming removed 6 bases from V and 9 bases from J, with 14 bases in between.